The TCR beta chain under discussion was sequenced for a study of blood T cell repertoires in COVID-19. Study details: Samples came from the United States, Italy and Spain, spanning acute and convalescent COVID-19. T cells, B-cell-depleted T cells, or PBMCs provided the cDNA or gDNA that served as material.

As processed by the authors: Counts of nucleated cells, estimated from reference gene primer amplification, were obtained. The assay was immunoSEQ multiplex PCR, and TCRdb's table has in-frame clones only and misses some. V, J and clone size were drawn from that table, and D and trimming were deduced from the DNA. There are over 60,000 clones in the sample; roughly 89% occur only once, and approximately 10% lies in the top ten. The germline CDR1 and CDR2 sequences are DFQATT and SNEGSKA (reference sequence). This CDR3 spans 17 amino acids. V shed 6 bases and J 1 base; nucleotides not matched to a gene: 12.

The J gene is TRBJ2-1, the V gene TRBV20-1; 10 bases align to TRBD2. Sequencing input: peripheral blood. The clonotype was recovered from an elderly man with acute or convalescent COVID-19. DNA of the CDR3: TGCAGTGCGAGTATAGCGGGGGGAAGGGGGTCCTACAATGAGCAGTTCTTC. As protein: CSASIAGGRGSYNEQFF.